Reported below is one T cell receptor (beta chain). Its antigen is unknown. Sequenced with the Oncomine TCR Beta short-read assay was DNA taken from cultured CD4+ T cells. Each CDR3 protein gets one entry after TCRdb re-called the PCR reads with MiXCR. The data show roughly 20,000 distinct CDR3 sequences, approximately 52% seen once. The data are from a study of vaccination and CD4 T cells after COVID-19. Study information: Convalescent donors totaled six males and four females, including two who were Hispanic. The BNT162b2 or mRNA-1273 vaccine was given to participants in two doses.

Documented treatment: approximately nine-day PBMC culture with coronavirus spike peptide pools or control peptides (ViraFEST assay). ViraFEST used peptide pools to expand antigen-specific T cells, then sequenced TCRs. Isolation of CD4+ T cells by negative selection took place after nine to eleven days of culture. The sequenced material came from CD4+ T cells from blood, cultured in vitro. This clonotype originated in a human donor who had recovered from COVID-19.

The CDR3 DNA follows: TGTGCCAGCATCCAGAACACTGAAGCTTTCTTT. Translation gives CASIQNTEAFF. The rearrangement uses TRBV7-9 and TRBJ1-1; D unresolved. Germline V gives CDR1 SEHNR, CDR2 FQNEAQ (reference sequence). The CDR3 totals 11 residues. Trimming removed 7 bases from V and 1 base from J, with 4 bases in between. The variable domain in full, with the rest retrieved from reference TRBV7-9 and TRBJ1-1, is DTGVSQNPRHKITKRGQNVTFRCDPISEHNRLYWYRQTLGQGPEFLTYFQNEAQLEKSRLLSDRFSAERPKGSFSTLEIQRTEQGDSAMYLCASIQNTEAFFGQGTRLTVV.